Following are 16 T cell receptor beta chains from one sample sequenced in a study of CD8 T cells in Susac syndrome. RNA amounts of roughly 0.45 to 1 ug underwent reverse transcription with random hexamers. TCRdb passed the immunoSEQ multiplex PCR reads through MiXCR, listing each CDR3 protein once. The table records 50,000 to 65,000 distinct CDR3 sequences, approximately 94% of them present only once. The sequenced material came from CD8+ T cells from PBMCs. These receptors were taken from a human donor in good health.

The chain employs TRBV9 and TRBJ1-1; a possible D gene is TRBD1 (5 bases). The CDR3 covers 14 residues. Per the germline V gene, CDR1 is SGDLS and CDR2 is YYNGEE. Deletions cut 3 bases from V and 4 bases from J, with 13 bases between. This CDR3 reads CASSEIPGGTEAFF. The CDR3 region has the DNA TGTGCCAGCAGCGAGATTCCCGGGGGCACTGAAGCTTTCTTT.

This clonotype was seen just once. V is TRBV4-3 and J is TRBJ2-7; 7 bases match TRBD2. This CDR3 has 16 amino acids. Per germline, CDR1 LGHNA and CDR2 YSLEER. The J segment lost 6 bases and the V segment lost 1 base, leaving 12 bases of the junction unmatched. CDR3 nucleotides: TGCGCCAGCAGCCAAGTTTTGCAGGGACTATCTGTCGAGCAGTACTTC. Protein product: CASSQVLQGLSVEQYF.

The chain combines TRBV4-3 with TRBJ2-5; 12 bases map to TRBD2. Germline loops: CDR1 LGHNA, CDR2 YSLEER. The CDR3 spans 15 residues. With 4 bases clipped from V and 4 bases from J, the junction kept 4 bases outside the gene matches. The CDR3 spells CASSRLTSGGETQYF. CDR3 nucleotide sequence: TGCGCCAGCAGCCGACTGACTAGCGGGGGAGAGACCCAGTACTTC.

The CDR3 nucleotides are TGCAGTGCTAGGGACTTTAGCGGAGACACAGATACGCAGTATTTT. Translated: CSARDFSGDTDTQYF. The chain couples TRBV20-1 to TRBJ2-3, with D perhaps TRBD2 (6 bases). CDR3 size: 15 residues. The germline V gene has CDR1 DFQATT and CDR2 SNEGSKA (reference sequence). The ends were cut back, 3 bases at V and 2 bases at J, with 15 bases in the middle.

This chain uses TRBV7-3 with TRBJ2-3; the D gene is possibly TRBD2 (7 bases). Trimming left V 4 bases short and J 5 bases short, with 19 bases between. Germline V gives CDR1 SGHTA, CDR2 FQGTGA. This CDR3 has 16 amino acids. The CDR3 coding sequence is TGTGCCAGCAGCTCCTCGTTCCGGGGGGCCGAAGATACGCAGTATTTT. Its protein product is CASSSSFRGAEDTQYF. Variable domain in full (rest from reference TRBV7-3 and TRBJ2-3): GAGVSQTPSNKVTEKGKYVELRCDPISGHTALYWYRQSLGQGPEFLIYFQGTGAADDSGLPNDRFFAVRPEGSVSTLKIQRTERGDSAVYLCASSSSFRGAEDTQYFGPGTRLTVL.

V and J are TRBV9 and TRBJ1-6; TRBD1 is a possible D gene (6 bases). V was pared by 0 bases and J by 6 bases, with 13 bases between. CDR1 is SGDLS and CDR2 is YYNGEE in the germline V gene. CDR3 length equals 16 residues. The CDR3 spells CASSVEPGAVNSPLHF. CDR3 in DNA: TGTGCCAGCAGCGTAGAACCGGGGGCGGTTAATTCACCCCTCCACTTT.

This clonotype appeared a single time. The rearrangement joins TRBV19 to TRBJ1-1; D is undetermined. Germline V gives CDR1 LNHDA, CDR2 SQIVND (reference sequence). Deletions cut 1 base from V and 0 bases from J, with 12 bases between. The CDR3 is made up of 16 amino acids. The CDR3 DNA is TGTGCCAGTAGTATAGGGCTTGGCATCCTGAACACTGAAGCTTTCTTT. The encoded protein is CASSIGLGILNTEAFF.

V gene TRBV6-5 combines with J gene TRBJ1-2, with D unclear. Germline assignment: CDR1 MNHEY and CDR2 SVGAGI. The V and J ends lost 4 bases and 2 bases respectively, with 8 bases between them. The CDR3 length is 13 residues. The CDR3 loop is CASSLTENYGYTF. The CDR3 DNA follows: TGTGCCAGCAGTTTAACAGAGAACTATGGCTACACCTTC.

The chain uses TRBV13 and TRBJ2-2; D call uncertain. The CDR3 is 15 residues long. The germline V gene encodes CDR1 PRHDT and CDR2 FYEKMQ (reference sequence). V gave up 2 bases and J gave up 8 bases, with 15 bases separating them. The CDR3 DNA follows: TGTGCCAGCAGCTTATCGATTACCCCCACGGGGGAGCTGTTTTTT. Translating it yields CASSLSITPTGELFF.

The chain combines TRBV11-1 with TRBJ1-1, with 7 bases matching TRBD1. Germline lookup yields CDR1 SGHAT and CDR2 FQDESV (reference sequence). The V and J ends lost 5 bases and 4 bases, in that order; junction bases with no gene match: 10. The CDR3 totals 15 residues. CDR3 nucleotides: TGTGCCAGCAGCGCCACGACAGGGCTGGGCACTGAAGCTTTCTTT. Translation gives CASSATTGLGTEAFF.

J is TRBJ1-2 and V is TRBV2; D not certain. The germline V gene has CDR1 SNHLY and CDR2 FYNNEI. The CDR3 spans 14 residues. Trimming removed 2 bases at V and 5 bases at J, with 12 bases between. DNA of the CDR3: TGTGCCAGCAGTGAAAGCCCCCCGACGTATGGCTACACCTTC. It is translated as CASSESPPTYGYTF.

This chain links TRBV27 with TRBJ2-5; 9 bases fit TRBD2. The CDR3 covers 15 residues. V shed 3 bases, J shed 5 bases, and the junction held 7 bases outside the gene matches. Germline V gene data show CDR1 as MNHEY and CDR2 as SMNVEV (reference sequence). DNA of the CDR3: TGTGCCAGCAGTTTCGGCGGGGGGGAGTGGGAGACCCAGTACTTC. This sequence encodes CASSFGGGEWETQYF.

This sequence joins TRBV2 and TRBJ2-1; D not certain. Per germline, CDR1 SNHLY and CDR2 FYNNEI. The ends were cut back, 3 bases at V and 0 bases at J, with 18 bases in the middle. There are 18 residues in the CDR3. In DNA, the CDR3 is TGTGCCAGCAGTGAGGACCTGACGATAGCCCTCTCCTACAATGAGCAGTTCTTC. Translation gives CASSEDLTIALSYNEQFF.

This clonotype showed up just once. The rearrangement uses TRBV28 and TRBJ1-2; D remains ambiguous. Germline values: CDR1 MDHEN, CDR2 SYDVKM. The CDR3 is 13 amino acids. V lost 5 bases to trimming and J lost 10 bases, with 17 bases between them. For the CDR3, the DNA is TGTGCCAGCAGTCCCCGCGGCATTCACTTCTACACCTTC. Translation gives CASSPRGIHFYTF.

The chain is built from TRBV7-9 and TRBJ1-1; 8 bases align to TRBD1. The length of the CDR3 is 15 residues. CDR1 is SEHNR and CDR2 is FQNEAQ in the germline V gene (reference sequence). V was pared by 5 bases and J by 4 bases, with 9 bases of the junction left unmatched. CDR3 DNA sequence: TGTGCCAGCAGCAAGGACAGGGAGGTTTTCACTGAAGCTTTCTTT. Its translation: CASSKDREVFTEAFF.

This rearrangement joins TRBV7-9 to TRBJ1-5; possibly TRBD1 for D (6 bases). The V gene lost 5 bases and the J gene lost 1 base, with 12 bases spanning the gap. The CDR3 is 15 residues long. Germline V gives CDR1 SEHNR, CDR2 FQNEAQ (reference sequence). Written as DNA, the CDR3 is TGTGCCAGCAGCGATCAGGACAGAAGCAATCAGCCCCAGCATTTT. This translates into CASSDQDRSNQPQHF.